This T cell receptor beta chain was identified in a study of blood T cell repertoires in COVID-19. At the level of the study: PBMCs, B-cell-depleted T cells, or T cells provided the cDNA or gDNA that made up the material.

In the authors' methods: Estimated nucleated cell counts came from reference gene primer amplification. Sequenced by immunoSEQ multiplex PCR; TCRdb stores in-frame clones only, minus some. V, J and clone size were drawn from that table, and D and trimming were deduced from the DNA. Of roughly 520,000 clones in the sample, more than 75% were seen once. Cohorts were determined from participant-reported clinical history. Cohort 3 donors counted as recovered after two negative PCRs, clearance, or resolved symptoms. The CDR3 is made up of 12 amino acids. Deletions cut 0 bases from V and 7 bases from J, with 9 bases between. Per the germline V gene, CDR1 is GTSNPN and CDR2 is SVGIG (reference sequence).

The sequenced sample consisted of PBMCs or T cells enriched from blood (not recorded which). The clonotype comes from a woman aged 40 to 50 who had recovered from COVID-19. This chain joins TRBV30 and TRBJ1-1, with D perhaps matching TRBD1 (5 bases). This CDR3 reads CAWSVGADEAFF. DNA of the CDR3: TGTGCCTGGAGTGTAGGGGCGGATGAAGCTTTCTTT.